This T cell receptor beta chain was captured by sequencing in a study of blood T cell repertoires in COVID-19. CDR1 is SGHNT and CDR2 is YYREEE in the germline V gene (reference sequence). Trimming left V 6 bases short and J 0 bases short, with 9 bases between. This CDR3 is built from 13 residues. Data came from immunoSEQ multiplex PCR; TCRdb stores just in-frame clones and leaves some out. The sample holds about 250,000 clones, around 89% seen once. This clone was counted a single time. Material for sequencing was peripheral blood. This TCR derives from a woman between 55 and 75 years old with COVID-19, enrolled during active disease. V is TRBV5-4 and J is TRBJ1-1; a weak D match, TRBD1 (6 bases). The CDR3 sequence: CASIGGMNTEAFF. The CDR3 nucleotides are TGTGCCAGCATAGGGGGAATGAACACTGAAGCTTTCTTT.